One T cell receptor beta chain is described in this entry. This sample is part of a study of blood T cell repertoires in COVID-19. In the authors' methods: Estimation of nucleated cell counts relied on the amplification of reference gene primers. Data came from immunoSEQ multiplex PCR; TCRdb stores just in-frame clones and leaves some out. V, J and clone size are taken as reported in that table, and D and trimming were inferred from the DNA itself. The table has approximately 97,000 clones, about nine tenths seen once. This TCR was recovered from a man aged 55 to 70 with acute or convalescent COVID-19. Material: peripheral blood.

The CDR3 DNA follows: TGTGCCAGCAGCCTCGGAGGGACAGGGGCAATGGATGAAGCTTTCTTT. Translating it yields CASSLGGTGAMDEAFF. This sequence joins TRBV7-8 and TRBJ1-1, with 10 bases identical to TRBD1. CDR1 and CDR2 from the germline V gene are SGHVS and FQNEAQ. The V segment lost 5 bases and the J segment 7 bases; nucleotides outside the gene matches: 13. The CDR3 length is 16 residues.